The entry below gives a single T cell receptor beta chain sequence along with its context. The same CDR3 also results from other DNA sequences found in this sample. Researchers partitioned CD4+ cells into CD45RA+ naive and CD45RA-negative memory subsets. Libraries were prepared by immunoSEQ multiplex PCR; TCRdb keeps only in-frame clonotypes and omits some of them. The data show millions of clones, with 90% to 95% seen just once and 0.39% held by the top ten. CDR3 length: 13 residues. V was shortened by 1 base and J by 1 base, with 5 bases between the two germline ends. From germline, CDR1 is LNHNV and CDR2 YYDKDF (reference sequence). This sample was included in a study of shared clonotypes between healthy human individuals.

What was sequenced was naive CD4+ T cells from PBMCs. Subset given: CD45RA+ positively selected. The V and J genes are TRBV15 and TRBJ2-7; D gene ambiguous. The receptor was derived from a young man in good health. Some clones in this sample may be carry-over from other donors' samples. CDR3 loop: CATSRVLSYEQYF. Here the CDR3 DNA reads TGTGCCACCAGCAGAGTGCTTTCCTACGAGCAGTACTTC.